A selection of T cell receptor beta chains follows, all from one sample in a study of T cell responses to AZD1222 COVID-19 vaccine. The repertoire was sequenced with immunoSEQ multiplex PCR; TCRdb's copy has only in-frame clones and lacks some. The data hold about 140,000 clones, with approximately 90% observed a single time. The sequences come from peripheral blood, collected on day 0 of AZD1222 vaccination. These receptors were collected from an adult in good health. Each CDR3 is given with its conserved first and last residue. Fields, in order: D gene, J gene, V gene, CDR3 length, clone size, CDR3 protein, CDR3 DNA. The D gene is left open where the match is weak. Clone size is not always given. Where it is, it says once, few, many or a class for expanded clones.

TRBD1	TRBJ2-7	TRBV19	13	NA	CASSWTGSYEQYF	TGTGCCAGTAGTTGGACAGGATCCTACGAGCAGTACTTC
NA	TRBJ2-7	TRBV28	16	NA	CASSLIVGSRPYEQYF	TGTGCCAGCAGTTTAATAGTAGGGTCCAGGCCCTACGAGCAGTACTTC
TRBD1	TRBJ2-7	TRBV27	13	NA	CASGTGSSYEQYF	TGTGCCAGTGGGACAGGAAGCTCCTACGAGCAGTACTTC
TRBD2	TRBJ2-3	TRBV28	14	NA	CASSWRESTDTQYF	TGTGCCAGCAGTTGGCGGGAGAGCACAGATACGCAGTATTTT
NA	TRBJ1-5	TRBV5-6	14	few	CASSFGWNNQPQHF	TGTGCCAGCAGTTTCGGGTGGAACAATCAGCCCCAGCATTTT
NA	TRBJ2-3	TRBV6-5	12	NA	CATGGGSDTQYF	TGTGCCACCGGGGGAGGAAGCGATACGCAGTATTTT
TRBD2	TRBJ2-7	TRBV6-5	15	NA	CASSPGTSGSYEQYF	TGTGCCAGCAGCCCGGGAACTAGCGGATCCTACGAGCAGTACTTC
NA	TRBJ1-2	TRBV3-1/TRBV3-2	21	NA	CASSQDPRFPRDGSANYGYTF	TGTGCCAGCAGCCAAGACCCTAGATTTCCGAGGGACGGCTCAGCTAACTATGGCTACACCTTC
NA	TRBJ2-7	TRBV18	15	NA	CASSSTGTPPYEQYF	TGTGCCAGCTCATCTACCGGGACACCACCCTACGAGCAGTACTTC
NA	TRBJ1-1	TRBV6-5	12	NA	CASSYLRGEAFF	TGTGCCAGCAGTTACCTTAGGGGTGAAGCTTTCTTT
NA	TRBJ2-7	TRBV12-3/TRBV12-4	12	NA	CASSQGQPEQYF	TGTGCCAGCAGTCAAGGACAGCCCGAGCAGTACTTC
NA	TRBJ1-5	TRBV12-5	13	NA	CATTTLGGQPQHF	TGTGCTACCACGACCCTCGGAGGTCAGCCCCAGCATTTT
TRBD1	TRBJ1-5	TRBV27	15	NA	CASRGTAGSNQPQHF	TGTGCCAGCCGGGGGACAGCCGGTAGCAATCAGCCCCAGCATTTT
NA	TRBJ1-1	TRBV11-1	13	NA	CASSLYSYTEAFF	TGTGCCAGCAGTCTCTATTCCTACACTGAAGCTTTCTTT
TRBD2	TRBJ2-2	TRBV4-2	18	NA	CASSQVGWGRVNTGELFF	TGTGCCAGCAGCCAAGTCGGCTGGGGGAGGGTGAACACCGGGGAGCTGTTTTTT
NA	TRBJ2-3	TRBV30	14	NA	CAWKESFPTDTQYF	TGTGCCTGGAAGGAGAGCTTCCCCACAGATACGCAGTATTTT
NA	TRBJ1-5	TRBV21-1	13	NA	CARGGFSNQPQHF	TGTGCCAGAGGGGGGTTTAGCAATCAGCCCCAGCATTTT
TRBD1	TRBJ1-6	TRBV28	15	NA	CASSASGTGNSPLHF	TGTGCCAGCAGTGCCTCCGGGACAGGGAATTCACCCCTCCACTTT
NA	TRBJ2-6	TRBV10-3	15	NA	CAIRGGGTGANVLTF	TGTGCCATCAGAGGGGGGGGAACTGGGGCCAACGTCCTGACTTTC
TRBD2	TRBJ2-1	TRBV11-3	16	NA	CASSRGLARSGGEQFF	TGTGCCAGCAGTCGCGGACTAGCGAGATCTGGGGGAGAGCAGTTCTTC
TRBD1	TRBJ1-2	TRBV6-6	17	NA	CASSPSTQRTGGAGYTF	TGTGCCAGCAGTCCGAGCACCCAAAGGACAGGGGGCGCTGGCTACACCTTC
NA	TRBJ1-2	TRBV5-4	13	NA	CASSDRRGYGYTF	TGTGCCAGCAGCGATCGCCGAGGCTATGGCTACACCTTC
NA	TRBJ1-2	TRBV7-9	14	NA	CASSYQGPDYGYTF	TGTGCCAGCAGCTACCAAGGCCCGGACTATGGCTACACCTTC
NA	TRBJ2-7	TRBV7-2	14	NA	CASSSSSGKYEQYF	TGTGCCAGCAGCTCCTCAAGCGGCAAATACGAGCAGTACTTC
NA	TRBJ2-3	TRBV5-1	13	NA	CASMAGRADTQYF	TGCGCCAGCATGGCGGGCAGGGCAGATACGCAGTATTTT
NA	TRBJ1-1	TRBV28	16	once	CASSLYQGILNTEAFF	TGTGCCAGCAGTTTATATCAGGGCATCTTGAACACTGAAGCTTTCTTT
NA	TRBJ2-7	TRBV7-9	13	few	CACRDDGIYEQYF	TGTGCCTGCCGGGACGATGGGATCTACGAGCAGTACTTC
NA	TRBJ2-3	TRBV7-9	14	NA	CASRSYGSTDTQYF	TGTGCCAGCAGGAGTTACGGCAGCACAGATACGCAGTATTTT
NA	TRBJ2-6	TRBV30	18	NA	CAWNFDRATQTGANVLTF	TGTGCCTGGAACTTTGACAGAGCAACCCAGACTGGGGCCAACGTCCTGACTTTC
NA	TRBJ1-1	TRBV7-3	13	NA	CASSFAPKSEAFF	TGTGCCAGCAGCTTCGCTCCCAAATCTGAAGCTTTCTTT
TRBD1	TRBJ2-1	TRBV7-7	15	NA	CASSRGQGAQNEQFF	TGTGCCAGCAGCCGGGGACAGGGGGCGCAGAATGAGCAGTTCTTC
TRBD1	TRBJ1-5	TRBV7-9	15	NA	CASSLGQGAVQPQHF	TGTGCCAGCAGCCTGGGACAGGGGGCGGTTCAGCCCCAGCATTTT
NA	TRBJ1-5	TRBV2	14	NA	CASSDRLYNQPQHF	TGTGCCAGCAGTGATAGGCTTTACAATCAGCCCCAGCATTTT
TRBD2	TRBJ2-7	TRBV29-1	14	NA	CSVEGTSGAYEQYF	TGCAGCGTTGAAGGGACTAGCGGGGCCTACGAGCAGTACTTC
NA	TRBJ1-1	TRBV4-3	16	NA	CASSQDRSGSGTEAFF	TGCGCCAGCAGCCAAGATCGGTCGGGGTCGGGCACTGAAGCTTTCTTT
TRBD2	TRBJ2-7	TRBV7-8	14	NA	CASSLAAGAYEQYF	TGTGCCAGCAGCTTAGCCGCGGGAGCCTACGAGCAGTACTTC
TRBD1	TRBJ1-3	TRBV7-2	14	NA	CASSSDRAGNTIYF	TGTGCCAGCAGCTCGGACAGGGCTGGAAACACCATATATTTT
NA	TRBJ2-7	TRBV4-3	15	NA	CASSQDLGSYYEQYF	TGCGCCAGCAGCCAAGATCTTGGCAGCTACTACGAGCAGTACTTC
NA	TRBJ2-1	TRBV27	14	NA	CASSFWGQHNEQFF	TGTGCCAGCAGTTTTTGGGGGCAACACAATGAGCAGTTCTTC
NA	TRBJ2-7	TRBV7-9	14	NA	CASSPEGGAYEQYF	TGTGCCAGCAGCCCCGAGGGCGGTGCCTACGAGCAGTACTTC
NA	TRBJ2-1	TRBV7-2	11	NA	CASSLAGRQFF	TGTGCCAGCAGCTTAGCGGGAAGGCAGTTCTTC
TRBD2	TRBJ2-7	TRBV4-2	13	NA	CASSQGGGYEQYF	TGTGCCAGCAGCCAAGGGGGGGGCTACGAGCAGTACTTC
NA	TRBJ2-2	TRBV24-1	15	NA	CATSDLSPLTGELFF	TGTGCCACCAGTGATCTCAGTCCATTGACCGGGGAGCTGTTTTTT
NA	TRBJ2-7	TRBV12-3/TRBV12-4	13	NA	CASSLRTKYEQYF	TGTGCCAGCAGTCTCCGGACTAAGTACGAGCAGTACTTC
NA	TRBJ1-6	TRBV20-1	15	NA	CSASGGPVFDSPLHF	TGCAGTGCTAGTGGAGGGCCGGTGTTCGATTCACCCCTCCACTTT
NA	TRBJ1-5	TRBV19	15	once	CASSIPGRGNQPQHF	TGTGCCAGTAGTATACCTGGGAGAGGCAATCAGCCCCAGCATTTT
TRBD2	TRBJ2-7	TRBV7-3	18	NA	CASSLLPEGLAGESQQYF	TGTGCCAGCAGCTTACTCCCCGAGGGACTAGCGGGAGAGTCCCAGCAGTACTTC
TRBD2	TRBJ2-2	TRBV3-1/TRBV3-2	15	NA	CAAGLAGGSAGELFF	TGTGCCGCGGGACTAGCGGGAGGGTCCGCCGGGGAGCTGTTTTTT
NA	TRBJ2-3	TRBV5-4	15	NA	CASSLLGGSTDTQYF	TGTGCCAGCAGCCTGCTAGGGGGGAGCACAGATACGCAGTATTTT
NA	TRBJ1-5	TRBV5-1	16	NA	CASSLAPTGSNQPQHF	TGCGCCAGCAGCTTGGCTCCTACAGGGAGCAATCAGCCCCAGCATTTT
NA	TRBJ1-6	TRBV5-6	19	NA	CASSSQAVGPERPNSPLHF	TGTGCCAGCAGCTCCCAAGCAGTAGGACCGGAGAGGCCTAATTCACCCCTCCACTTT
NA	TRBJ1-2	TRBV6-4	13	NA	CASSDSTWGGYTF	TGTGCCAGCAGTGACTCGACTTGGGGTGGCTACACCTTC
TRBD1	TRBJ1-5	TRBV6-5	15	NA	CASSIGTGGNQPQHF	TGTGCCAGCAGCATAGGGACAGGGGGCAATCAGCCCCAGCATTTT